Each of the 26 T cell receptor beta chains below was sequenced from the same sample in a study of blood T cell repertoires in COVID-19. The table came from immunoSEQ multiplex PCR; TCRdb's copy has only in-frame clones and leaves some out. The sample carries approximately 92,000 clones, around four fifths recorded once. Sequencing was carried out using peripheral blood. The source is a man in his fifties or sixties with acute or convalescent COVID-19.

This chain connects TRBV9 to TRBJ1-5, with 11 positions matching TRBD1. This CDR3 spans 15 amino acids. Looked up from germline, CDR1 is SGDLS and CDR2 is YYNGEE. V shed 5 bases and J 5 bases; nucleotides not matched to a gene: 6. CDR3 sequence (DNA): TGTGCCAGCAGTTCCGGGACAGGGGGTTATCAGCCCCAGCATTTT. Protein: CASSSGTGGYQPQHF.

V and J are TRBV12-3 or TRBV12-4 and TRBJ2-3; D is ambiguous. The CDR3 length is 11 residues. V lost 4 bases to trimming and J lost 8 bases, with 7 bases between them. The CDR3 nucleotides read TGTGCCAGCAGTTATGTCGGTACGCAGTATTTT. As protein: CASSYVGTQYF.

The chain combines TRBV5-1 with TRBJ2-2; tentatively, D is TRBD2 (8 bases). V dropped 5 bases and J dropped 6 bases, with 20 bases sitting between them. This CDR3 has 16 amino acids. Germline lookup yields CDR1 SGHRS and CDR2 YFSETQ. The CDR3 region is CASRGLGGSGPGELFF. The CDR3 bases are TGCGCCAGCAGGGGACTAGGGGGCAGCGGGCCCGGGGAGCTGTTTTTT.

V gene TRBV7-2 combines with J gene TRBJ2-1; 9 bases are a match to TRBD2. This CDR3 comprises 16 residues. V shed 4 bases, J shed 5 bases, and the junction held 9 bases outside the gene matches. The germline V gene has CDR1 SGHTA and CDR2 FQGNSA. This CDR3 reads CASSWATSGLNNEQFF. The CDR3 bases are TGTGCCAGCAGCTGGGCCACTAGCGGGCTCAACAATGAGCAGTTCTTC.

This chain joins TRBV10-3 and TRBJ2-5, with 7 bases that match TRBD1. J gave up 2 bases and V 4 bases, and 4 bases lay outside the gene matches. The CDR3 has 14 amino acids. Germline values: CDR1 ENHRY, CDR2 SYGVKD. The CDR3 loop reads CAISVGQAQETQYF. Here the CDR3 DNA reads TGTGCCATCAGTGTAGGACAGGCACAAGAGACCCAGTACTTC.

This clone was counted a single time. This rearrangement joins TRBV20-1 to TRBJ1-5; D is unclear. CDR1 is DFQATT and CDR2 is SNEGSKA in the germline V gene (reference sequence). V was trimmed by 3 bases and J by 6 bases, leaving 12 bases between them. The CDR3 totals 13 residues. CDR3 sequence reads: CSASLLTGQPQHF. Written as DNA, the CDR3 is TGCAGTGCTAGTCTACTTACCGGTCAGCCCCAGCATTTT.

The J gene is TRBJ1-3, the V gene TRBV30; 10 bases are a match to TRBD1. Germline trimming cut 4 bases from V and 4 bases from J; bases unmatched to any gene: 7. This CDR3 region has 15 residues. CDR1 and CDR2 (germline): GTSNPN, SVGIG (reference sequence). The CDR3 DNA is TGTGCCTGGAACCGACAGGGGGCGCGAGGAAACACCATATATTTT. Its translation: CAWNRQGARGNTIYF.

This clone was observed a few times. The CDR3, as DNA: TGTGCCAGCAGCCCCGACCCTGGACAGGGCCTATTCTACGAGCAGTACTTC. Translated, it gives CASSPDPGQGLFYEQYF. This chain connects TRBV7-2 to TRBJ2-7; 8 positions match TRBD1. This CDR3 region has 17 residues. Losses at the gene ends were 5 bases for V and 3 bases for J; bases not matched to a gene: 15. The germline CDR1 and CDR2 sequences are SGHTA and FQGNSA.

The V and J genes are TRBV7-2 and TRBJ1-6; a weak D match, TRBD1 (5 bases). The V end lost 5 bases, the J end lost 7 bases, and 12 bases lay between the germline ends. The CDR3 is 14 residues long. The germline V gene encodes CDR1 SGHTA and CDR2 FQGNSA. The CDR3 sequence is CASSVTGGNSPLHF. The CDR3 DNA reads TGTGCCAGCAGCGTGACGGGGGGGAATTCACCCCTCCACTTT.

The chain uses TRBV3-1 (or the pseudogene TRBV3-2) and TRBJ1-3, with D unresolved. V was pared by 0 bases and J by 0 bases, with 9 bases between. CDR3 length equals 16 residues. CDR1 LGHDT and CDR2 YNNKEL come from the germline V gene (reference sequence). The CDR3, as DNA: TGTGCCAGCAGCCAAGATTACTCAACCTCTGGAAACACCATATATTTT. As protein: CASSQDYSTSGNTIYF.

The V call is TRBV7-2, the J call TRBJ2-7; the D gene is possibly TRBD2 (5 bases). Trimming took 2 bases from V and 3 from J, leaving 17 bases between them. Germline V gives CDR1 SGHTA, CDR2 FQGNSA. The CDR3 consists of 16 residues. The CDR3 reads CASSLYGVAGSYEQYF. In nucleotides, the CDR3 is TGTGCCAGCAGCTTATATGGGGTCGCGGGCAGCTACGAGCAGTACTTC. The full variable domain, in which reference TRBV7-2 and TRBJ2-7 provide the parts outside the CDR3, is GAGVSQSPSNKVTEKGKDVELRCDPISGHTALYWYRQSLGQGLEFLIYFQGNSAPDKSGLPSDRFSAERTGGSVSTLTIQRTQQEDSAVYLCASSLYGVAGSYEQYFGPGTRLTVT.

This sequence joins TRBV18 and TRBJ1-5; 8 bases are a match to TRBD1. The J segment lost 6 bases and the V segment lost 3 bases, leaving 7 bases of the junction unmatched. Germline V CDR1 and CDR2: KGHSH, LQKENI. CDR3 length equals 15 residues. The CDR3 bases are TGTGCCAGCTCACCGCAGACAGGGGTTGGTCAGCCCCAGCATTTT. Translation gives CASSPQTGVGQPQHF.

The rearrangement uses TRBV19 and TRBJ2-2; 7 positions agree with TRBD1. Losses at the gene ends were 4 bases for V and 7 bases for J; bases not matched to a gene: 3. The CDR3 has 13 amino acids. The V gene's germline CDR1 is LNHDA and CDR2 SQIVND (reference sequence). The CDR3 reads CASSTQGVGELFF. The CDR3 DNA reads TGTGCCAGTAGTACCCAGGGGGTCGGGGAGCTGTTTTTT.

V gene TRBV5-1 combines with J gene TRBJ2-2; D is possibly TRBD2 (5 bases). The V end lost 4 bases, the J end lost 8 bases, and 12 bases lay between the germline ends. The CDR3 loop spans 13 amino acids. Germline V gene sequence: CDR1 SGHRS, CDR2 YFSETQ. The CDR3 sequence: CASSEAGSGELFF. CDR3 nucleotide sequence: TGCGCCAGCAGCGAGGCGGGTTCGGGGGAGCTGTTTTTT.

The chain employs TRBV14 and TRBJ1-6, with D uncertain. Germline V lookup: CDR1 SGHDN, CDR2 FVKESK. The germline V and J ends were trimmed by 4 bases and 8 bases, with 21 bases remaining between them. This CDR3 spans 17 amino acids. The CDR3 protein is CASSLLFSTADYSPLHF. The CDR3 region has the DNA TGTGCCAGCAGCCTCCTCTTCTCCACGGCGGATTATTCACCCCTCCACTTT.

The chain has TRBV7-9 and TRBJ2-7; 10 nucleotides align to TRBD1. The CDR3 is made up of 16 amino acids. V shed 2 bases, J shed 2 bases, and the junction held 6 bases outside the gene matches. Looked up from germline, CDR1 is SEHNR and CDR2 is FQNEAQ (reference sequence). The CDR3 sequence: CASSLPSGTGAYEQYF. As DNA, the CDR3 is TGTGCCAGCAGCTTACCATCCGGGACAGGGGCCTACGAGCAGTACTTC.

The gene calls are TRBV2 and TRBJ2-7; 8 bases map to TRBD1. Germline loops: CDR1 SNHLY, CDR2 FYNNEI. The length of the CDR3 is 14 residues. V was clipped by 4 bases and J by 5 bases; unmatched bases: 7. The CDR3 loop reads CASSADRERDEQYF. For the CDR3, the DNA is TGTGCCAGCAGTGCGGACAGGGAAAGGGACGAGCAGTACTTC.

The genes are TRBV4-3 and TRBJ2-3; 12 nucleotides line up with TRBD2. The germline V gene has CDR1 LGHNA and CDR2 YSLEER. The CDR3 has 17 residues. Germline trimming cut 0 bases from V and 4 bases from J; bases unmatched to any gene: 5. The chain's CDR3 is CASSQDSLAGGSDTQYF. The CDR3 nucleotides read TGCGCCAGCAGCCAAGATTCTCTAGCGGGAGGGTCAGATACGCAGTATTTT.

V and J are TRBV3-1 (or the pseudogene TRBV3-2) and TRBJ1-2, with 8 bases that match TRBD1. J gave up 8 bases and V 2 bases, and 10 bases lay outside the gene matches. Germline CDR1 is LGHDT and CDR2 is YNNKEL (reference sequence). The CDR3 length is 15 residues. The CDR3 DNA reads as TGTGCCAGCAGCCAATTGACCGGGACAGGTGACGGCTACACCTTC. Translated, it gives CASSQLTGTGDGYTF.

This sequence joins TRBV7-3 and TRBJ2-2, with 8 bases fitting TRBD2. The ends lost 5 bases at V and 6 bases at J; junction bases unmatched: 8. CDR1 and CDR2 (germline): SGHTA, FQGTGA. The CDR3 contains 15 residues. This chain's CDR3 is CASSLGTSRSGELFF. In nucleotides, the CDR3 is TGTGCCAGCAGCCTAGGGACTAGTAGGTCCGGGGAGCTGTTTTTT.

In DNA, the CDR3 is TGCGCCAGCAGCCAGGGTGTTCCGGGACTAGTGGACACTGAAGCTTTCTTT. Its protein product is CASSQGVPGLVDTEAFF. This sequence joins TRBV4-3 and TRBJ1-1; D is possibly TRBD1 (5 bases). The ends were cut back, 3 bases at V and 3 bases at J, with 20 bases in the middle. Germline V lookup: CDR1 LGHNA, CDR2 YSLEER. This CDR3 is 17 amino acids long.

V is TRBV5-5 and J is TRBJ1-2; D not resolved. This CDR3 region has 12 residues. Trimming removed 1 base at V and 6 bases at J, with 7 bases between. Germline V lookup: CDR1 SGHKS, CDR2 YYEKEE (reference sequence). In nucleotides, the CDR3 is TGTGCCAGCAGCTTGTATACAGATGGCTACACCTTC. Its translation is CASSLYTDGYTF.

The chain carries TRBV6-5 and TRBJ1-1; weak D call: TRBD1 (5 bases). V was clipped by 0 bases and J by 3 bases, with 14 bases between them. CDR1 is MNHEY and CDR2 is SVGAGI in the germline V gene. The CDR3 contains 16 residues. In nucleotides, the CDR3 is TGTGCCAGCAGTTACTCGAGCTCGGGGGGGGACACTGAAGCTTTCTTT. This codes for CASSYSSSGGDTEAFF.

The rearrangement links TRBV29-1 to TRBJ2-7, with D uncertain. Trimming stripped 7 bases from V and 3 bases from J, with 22 bases between. Germline lookup yields CDR1 SQVTM and CDR2 ANQGSEA. This CDR3 is 15 amino acids long. The DNA of the CDR3 is TGCAGCGCTGACCCCCCCGGAGACGCTTGCTACGAGCAGTACTTC. This gives the protein CSADPPGDACYEQYF.

The chain combines TRBV27 with TRBJ2-2; 12 bases agree with TRBD1. Germline V gene sequence: CDR1 MNHEY, CDR2 SMNVEV (reference sequence). The trim removed 6 bases at V and 2 bases at J, leaving 4 bases unmatched. The CDR3 has 16 residues. CDR3 in DNA: TGTGCCAGCAGAGCCGGGACAGGGGGCAACACCGGGGAGCTGTTTTTT. Residues: CASRAGTGGNTGELFF.

This CDR3 reads CASSPNNQPQHF. The DNA of the CDR3 is TGTGCCAGCAGCCCTAATAATCAGCCCCAGCATTTT. The chain employs TRBV6-6 and TRBJ1-5; D is uncertain. The germline gives CDR1 MNHNY, CDR2 SVGAGI (reference sequence). Trimming removed 6 bases from V and 4 bases from J, with 7 bases in between. The CDR3 is 12 amino acids.